This is a list of T cell receptor beta chains from one sample in a study of shared clonotypes between healthy human individuals. Clones were read by immunoSEQ multiplex PCR, and TCRdb kept only the in-frame ones, dropping some. The sample records over 2 million clones, around 90% being singletons. The specimen was naive CD4+ T cells from PBMCs. The receptors stem from a man between 18 and 29 years old in good health. Some clones in this sample may be carry-over from other donors' samples. CDR3s include the opening cysteine and the closing phenylalanine or tryptophan. Each record gives: D gene, clone size, J gene, V gene, CDR3 DNA, CDR3 protein. The D gene is left open where the match is weak. Clone size appears in some rows only: once, few, many, or a class for an expanded clone.

>TRBD1|-|TRBJ2-7|TRBV7-3
TGTGCCAGCAGCGCCGGGACAGGGGAATTTCAGTACTTC
CASSAGTGEFQYF
>TRBD1|once|TRBJ2-3|TRBV5-1
TGCGCCAGCAGCTGGGACAGGGACACAGATACGCAGTATTTT
CASSWDRDTDTQYF
>-|-|TRBJ2-7|TRBV6-5
TGTGCCAGCAATCCCGGGAGCTCCTACGAGCAGTACTTC
CASNPGSSYEQYF
>TRBD1|-|TRBJ1-2|TRBV25-1
TGTGCCAGCAGTGATCCAGGGGGCGCCTATGGCTACACCTTC
CASSDPGGAYGYTF
>TRBD1|-|TRBJ1-4|TRBV2
TGTGCCAGCATACTGGGACAGTCGATGAGCGAAAAACTGTTTTTT
CASILGQSMSEKLFF
>-|-|TRBJ2-1|TRBV5-1
TGCGCCAGCAGCTTGGCGTCTGCGGACAATGAGCAGTTCTTC
CASSLASADNEQFF
>-|few|TRBJ1-1|TRBV23-1
TGCGCCAGCAGTCAATCAGGGTCCAGGACTAGGGCTGAAGCTTTCTTT
CASSQSGSRTRAEAFF
>-|-|TRBJ2-7|TRBV2
TGTGCCAGCTGGCCCGGGGATGGCGAGCAGTACTTC
CASWPGDGEQYF
>-|-|TRBJ2-4|TRBV7-9
TGTGCCAGCAGCCGCGACAGGTCCCAAAACATTCAGTACTTC
CASSRDRSQNIQYF
>TRBD2|-|TRBJ2-5|TRBV4-1
TGCGCCAGCAGCCAAGACTTAACGGGAGGGCAAGAGACCCAGTACTTC
CASSQDLTGGQETQYF
>-|-|TRBJ1-1|TRBV18
TGTGCCAGCTCACCCCCTGGGGCTGAAGCTTTCTTT
CASSPPGAEAFF
>TRBD1|once|TRBJ2-1|TRBV19
TGTGCCAGTAGTAACTGGGACAGGGGGCGTGAGCAGTTCTTC
CASSNWDRGREQFF
>TRBD2|-|TRBJ2-1|TRBV7-8
TGTGCCAGCAGCCCTAGCGGGAGTAGCTCCTACAATGAGCAGTTCTTC
CASSPSGSSSYNEQFF
>-|-|TRBJ2-5|TRBV30
TGTGCCTGGAGTGTACTCAGGGGCCAAGAGACCCAGTACTTC
CAWSVLRGQETQYF
>-|-|TRBJ2-7|TRBV11-2
TGTGCCAGCAGCTCGAGCGGTTACGAGCAGTACTTC
CASSSSGYEQYF
>TRBD1|-|TRBJ1-2|TRBV29-1
TGCAGCGTTGAAGAGAGGGGGCCCGACTATGGCTACACCTTC
CSVEERGPDYGYTF
>-|-|TRBJ1-6|TRBV28
TGTGCCAGCAGTCTAATCCCAGTGGGGGCCGTTAATTCACCCCTCCACTTT
CASSLIPVGAVNSPLHF
>-|-|TRBJ1-4|TRBV4-1
TGCGCCAGCAGCCCGAGAGGGCAAGGGGCGCAGGAAAAACTGTTTTTT
CASSPRGQGAQEKLFF
>-|-|TRBJ1-2|TRBV7-9
TGTGCCAGCAGCTTTAGGGGCGGGGATCGGGTCTATGGCTACACCTTC
CASSFRGGDRVYGYTF
>TRBD2|-|TRBJ2-2|TRBV7-2
TGTGCCAGCAGCTGGGAGGGTGCGCCGGCCGGGGAGCTGTTTTTT
CASSWEGAPAGELFF